Listed here are 29 T cell receptor beta chains from one sample, sequenced in a study of cytomegalovirus exposure and HLA in healthy donors. 13 Jbeta primers and 60 Vbeta primers were used for the PCR. The repertoire was sequenced with immunoSEQ multiplex PCR; TCRdb's copy has only in-frame clones and lacks some. This sample's table has some 130,000 clones. Sequenced input: PBMCs. These receptors originate from a woman aged 40-49 years in good health and CMV-seropositive.

The chain uses TRBV6-6 and TRBJ2-7; 8 nucleotides align to TRBD2. The germline CDR1 and CDR2 sequences are MNHNY and SVGAGI (reference sequence). There are 15 residues in the CDR3. The V segment lost 5 bases and the J segment 1 base; nucleotides outside the gene matches: 7. This CDR3 is CASSQSGRLSYEQYF. The CDR3 DNA is TGTGCCAGCAGTCAAAGCGGGAGATTGTCCTACGAGCAGTACTTC.

The chain couples TRBV19 to TRBJ2-6, with 7 bases lining up with TRBD1. The V gene's germline CDR1 is LNHDA and CDR2 SQIVND (reference sequence). The CDR3 length is 15 residues. The V and J ends lost 6 bases and 2 bases, in that order; junction bases with no gene match: 4. CDR3 residues: CASSLDRAGANVLTF. As DNA, the CDR3 is TGTGCCAGTAGCCTCGACAGGGCTGGGGCCAACGTCCTGACTTTC.

The V call is TRBV19, the J call TRBJ2-7; D possibly corresponds to TRBD2 (6 bases). The germline gives CDR1 LNHDA, CDR2 SQIVND (reference sequence). The V end was cut by 8 bases, the J end by 7 bases, with 12 bases between. This CDR3 spans 11 amino acids. DNA of the CDR3: TGTGCCAGTCAGGGAGGAATGGAGCAGTACTTC. This encodes CASQGGMEQYF. The variable domain in full, completed from reference TRBV19 and TRBJ2-7, reads DGGITQSPKYLFRKEGQNVTLSCEQNLNHDAMYWYRQDPGQGLRLIYYSQIVNDFQKGDIAEGYSVSREKKESFPLTVTSAQKNPTAFYLCASQGGMEQYFGPGTRLTVT.

The chain recombines TRBV5-1 with TRBJ1-1; no reliable D call. Trimming cost V 3 bases and J 5 bases, with 11 bases left between them. CDR3 size: 13 residues. Germline V gene data show CDR1 as SGHRS and CDR2 as YFSETQ. CDR3 residues: CASSSTDNTEAFF. As DNA, the CDR3 is TGCGCCAGCAGCTCGACCGACAATACTGAAGCTTTCTTT.

This chain links TRBV19 with TRBJ2-1, with TRBD1 matching 8 bases. V shed 5 bases and J 6 bases; nucleotides not matched to a gene: 9. CDR3 length: 15 residues. Germline assignment: CDR1 LNHDA and CDR2 SQIVND (reference sequence). The CDR3 loop is CASSRGNGQGNEQFF. CDR3 in DNA: TGTGCCAGTAGTCGCGGGAACGGACAGGGCAATGAGCAGTTCTTC.

This rearrangement joins TRBV5-1 to TRBJ2-7; 10 bases align to TRBD2. This CDR3 contains 17 residues. Losses at the gene ends were 4 bases for V and 1 base for J; bases not matched to a gene: 11. Germline V gene sequence: CDR1 SGHRS, CDR2 YFSETQ. The CDR3 is CASSRGPSGSTSYEQYF. As DNA, the CDR3 is TGCGCCAGCAGCCGGGGTCCTAGCGGGAGTACGTCCTACGAGCAGTACTTC.

The chain recombines TRBV5-1 with TRBJ2-3; D possibly corresponds to TRBD2 (5 bases). V shed 0 bases and J shed 6 bases, with 8 bases lying between them. The CDR3 loop spans 13 amino acids. Germline-derived CDR1 and CDR2 are SGHRS and YFSETQ. As DNA, the CDR3 is TGCGCCAGCAGCTTGGGGGAGAGGGATACGCAGTATTTT. Its protein product is CASSLGERDTQYF.

The chain uses TRBV28 and TRBJ2-7; 14 positions agree with TRBD2. Trimming took 2 bases from V and 7 from J; bases not matched to a gene: 7. Germline CDR1 and CDR2: MDHEN and SYDVKM. The CDR3 has 16 amino acids. The CDR3 DNA is TGTGCCAGCAGTTTAGGCGGACTAGCGGGAGGTCAAGAGCAGTACTTC. Translated, it gives CASSLGGLAGGQEQYF.

The chain recombines TRBV5-1 with TRBJ1-2, with a tentative D call TRBD1 (6 bases). Between the trimmed V and J ends, which lost 1 base and 8 bases, there was a span of 15 bases. The CDR3 is made up of 14 amino acids. Germline assignment: CDR1 SGHRS and CDR2 YFSETQ. CDR3: CASSLMGATSGYTF. The CDR3 DNA reads as TGCGCCAGCAGCTTGATGGGGGCAACGTCGGGCTACACCTTC. Full variable domain (rest looked up from reference TRBV5-1 and TRBJ1-2): KAGVTQTPRYLIKTRGQQVTLSCSPISGHRSVSWYQQTPGQGLQFLFEYFSETQRNKGNFPGRFSGRQFSNSRSEMNVSTLELGDSALYLCASSLMGATSGYTFGSGTRLTVV.

The chain carries TRBV6-5 and TRBJ1-1; unclear D gene. V lost 2 bases, J lost 4 bases, and 11 bases lay in between. The germline gives CDR1 MNHEY, CDR2 SVGAGI. The CDR3 contains 14 residues. CDR3 DNA sequence: TGTGCCAGCAGTTACGACCTGGCGGTCACTGAAGCTTTCTTT. It is translated as CASSYDLAVTEAFF.

The chain links TRBV10-2 to TRBJ2-3; D may be TRBD2 (6 bases). The germline V gene encodes CDR1 WSHSY and CDR2 SAAADI. This CDR3 has 15 residues. V gave up 3 bases and J gave up 2 bases, with 12 bases separating them. The CDR3 nucleotides read TGCGCCAGCAGTGATCGGCGGGAATACACAGATACGCAGTATTTT. Translating gives CASSDRREYTDTQYF.

J is TRBJ1-1 and V is TRBV7-9; tentatively, D is TRBD1 (6 bases). In germline, CDR1 is SEHNR, CDR2 FQNEAQ (reference sequence). V was shortened by 3 bases and J by 1 base, with 9 bases between the two germline ends. The CDR3 length is 14 residues. CDR3 amino acids: CASSFRTENTEAFF. CDR3 in DNA: TGTGCCAGCAGCTTTAGGACAGAGAACACTGAAGCTTTCTTT.

CDR3 sequence reads: CASSRGLNTEAFF. DNA of the CDR3: TGTGCCAGCAGTCGAGGCTTGAACACTGAAGCTTTCTTT. The chain has TRBV25-1 and TRBJ1-1; D gene ambiguous. The CDR3 consists of 13 residues. Trimming took 5 bases from V and 0 from J, leaving 7 bases between them. CDR1 is MGHDK and CDR2 is SYGVNS in the germline V gene. Filled out from reference TRBV25-1 and TRBJ1-1, the complete variable domain reads EADIYQTPRYLVIGTGKKITLECSQTMGHDKMYWYQQDPGMELHLIHYSYGVNSTEKGDLSSESTVSRIRTEHFPLTLESARPSHTSQYLCASSRGLNTEAFFGQGTRLTVV.

This chain uses TRBV18 with TRBJ2-5; D may be TRBD2 (6 bases). The germline V gene has CDR1 KGHSH and CDR2 LQKENI. This CDR3 has 14 residues. Trimming cost V 3 bases and J 1 base, with 9 bases left between them. CDR3 sequence (DNA): TGTGCCAGCTCACCTGGGGGGAGCCAAGAGACCCAGTACTTC. It codes for CASSPGGSQETQYF.

The chain uses TRBV9 and TRBJ1-2; D not resolved. The CDR3 runs to 15 residues. CDR1 is SGDLS, CDR2 YYNGEE, per germline. Between the trimmed V and J ends, which lost 0 bases and 4 bases, there was a span of 13 bases. In nucleotides, the CDR3 is TGTGCCAGCAGCGTAGACACGGGCGGGAGCTATGGCTACACCTTC. It specifies CASSVDTGGSYGYTF.

The V call is TRBV7-3, the J call TRBJ2-1; TRBD1 aligns across 7 bases. The length of the CDR3 is 15 residues. The junction had 11 bases not matched to a gene; V was cut back by 5 bases and J by 7 bases. Germline V CDR1 and CDR2: SGHTA, FQGTGA. The CDR3 is CASSPRGRGQNEQFF. In DNA form, the CDR3 reads TGTGCCAGCAGCCCTCGGGGTAGGGGGCAGAATGAGCAGTTCTTC.

The gene calls are TRBV6-6 and TRBJ2-7, with a weak D call TRBD2 (5 bases). This CDR3 has 15 amino acids. Deletions cut 2 bases from V and 2 bases from J, with 13 bases between. Per the germline V gene, CDR1 is MNHNY and CDR2 is SVGAGI (reference sequence). CDR3 residues: CASSYDGRGPYEQYF. For the CDR3, the DNA is TGTGCCAGCAGTTACGACGGCAGAGGGCCCTACGAGCAGTACTTC.

The chain combines TRBV7-3 with TRBJ2-7; TRBD2 aligns across 15 bases. This CDR3 is 15 amino acids long. J lost 5 bases, V lost 4 bases, and 3 bases had no gene match. Looked up from germline, CDR1 is SGHTA and CDR2 is FQGTGA. The CDR3 DNA sequence: TGTGCCAGCAGCTCTCGGACTAGCGGGAGGGACGAGCAGTACTTC. Its translation: CASSSRTSGRDEQYF.

The chain has TRBV11-3 and TRBJ2-1; TRBD2 is a possible D gene (6 bases). The CDR3 consists of 14 residues. V shed 1 base and J shed 5 bases, with 9 bases lying between them. CDR1 and CDR2 from the germline V gene are SGHNT and YENEEA. CDR3 amino acids: CASSLAGVNNEQFF. CDR3 in DNA: TGTGCCAGCAGCTTAGCGGGAGTAAACAATGAGCAGTTCTTC.

The chain couples TRBV7-9 to TRBJ2-7; a weak D match, TRBD2 (5 bases). This CDR3 comprises 15 residues. CDR1 and CDR2 from the germline V gene are SEHNR and FQNEAQ (reference sequence). V lost 3 bases, J lost 0 bases, and 12 bases lay in between. The CDR3 region is CASSFEGMSSYEQYF. CDR3 in DNA: TGTGCCAGCAGCTTCGAGGGTATGAGCTCCTACGAGCAGTACTTC.

The chain carries TRBV11-2 and TRBJ2-3, with 10 positions matching TRBD2. The CDR3 has 15 amino acids. Germline CDR1 is SGHAT and CDR2 is FQNNGV. With V trimmed by 2 bases and J by 7 bases, 6 bases remained unmatched. The CDR3 DNA reads as TGTGCCAGCAGCTTAACAGCGGGAGGGTTGTATACGCAGTATTTT. Its translation is CASSLTAGGLYTQYF.

This chain connects TRBV6-6 to TRBJ1-3; D may be TRBD1 (5 bases). Deletions cut 6 bases from V and 0 bases from J, with 9 bases between. This CDR3 has 14 amino acids. Germline lookup yields CDR1 MNHNY and CDR2 SVGAGI (reference sequence). The CDR3 bases are TGTGCCAGCAGCCAGGGATCCTCTGGAAACACCATATATTTT. This codes for CASSQGSSGNTIYF.

The rearrangement links TRBV30 to TRBJ1-1; D gene ambiguous. Germline loops: CDR1 GTSNPN, CDR2 SVGIG (reference sequence). Trimming cost V 0 bases and J 6 bases, with 11 bases left between them. This CDR3 comprises 13 residues. The CDR3 loop reads CAWSVLRVAEAFF. In DNA, the CDR3 is TGTGCCTGGAGTGTACTGCGGGTTGCTGAAGCTTTCTTT.

The chain has TRBV15 and TRBJ2-1; 9 bases are a match to TRBD2. V dropped 2 bases and J dropped 3; count of bases not matched to a gene: 2. CDR1 is LNHNV and CDR2 is YYDKDF in the germline V gene (reference sequence). CDR3 length: 15 residues. CDR3 bases: TGTGCCACCAGCAGACTGACTAGCGGCTACAATGAGCAGTTCTTC. Residues: CATSRLTSGYNEQFF.

To note about this clone: The sample has other DNA sequences that encode this CDR3 too. The CDR3 spells CASSVAGTEAFF. The CDR3 DNA reads TGTGCCAGCAGCGTAGCCGGCACTGAAGCTTTCTTT. The chain carries TRBV9 and TRBJ1-1; D not resolved. Germline V gene data show CDR1 as SGDLS and CDR2 as YYNGEE. Trimming removed 0 bases at V and 4 bases at J, with 4 bases between. The CDR3 consists of 12 residues.

V gene TRBV5-6 combines with J gene TRBJ1-6; 7 positions match TRBD1. The junction had 7 bases not matched to a gene; V was cut back by 0 bases and J by 4 bases. CDR3 length: 17 amino acids. Germline values: CDR1 SGHDT, CDR2 YYEEEE. The CDR3 coding sequence is TGTGCCAGCAGCTTGGACGGACAGGCTGTTTATAATTCACCCCTCCACTTT. It translates to CASSLDGQAVYNSPLHF.

The gene calls are TRBV7-7 and TRBJ2-1, with 11 bases lining up with TRBD2. CDR3 length: 16 amino acids. Losses at the gene ends were 1 base for V and 9 bases for J; bases not matched to a gene: 8. Germline loops: CDR1 SSHAT, CDR2 FNYEAQ (reference sequence). This chain's CDR3 is CASSLGIAGGLGEQFF. CDR3 DNA: TGTGCCAGCAGCTTAGGAATAGCGGGAGGGCTCGGTGAGCAGTTCTTC. Full variable domain (rest looked up from reference TRBV7-7 and TRBJ2-1): GAGVSQSPRYKVTKRGQDVTLRCDPISSHATLYWYQQALGQGPEFLTYFNYEAQPDKSGLPSDRFSAERPEGSISTLTIQRTEQRDSAMYRCASSLGIAGGLGEQFFGPGTRLTVL.

The rearrangement joins TRBV29-1 to TRBJ1-2; TRBD1 might be the D (6 bases). CDR1 and CDR2 (germline): SQVTM, ANQGSEA. The CDR3 sequence is 12 residues long. Between the trimmed V and J ends, which lost 7 bases and 8 bases, there was a span of 17 bases. CDR3 in amino acids: CSAGSRGEGYTF. In nucleotides, the CDR3 is TGCAGCGCTGGGAGCAGGGGAGAAGGCTACACCTTC.

The chain employs TRBV5-1 and TRBJ1-5; perhaps TRBD1 as D (6 bases). The CDR3 covers 16 residues. Germline V lookup: CDR1 SGHRS, CDR2 YFSETQ. Trimming took 3 bases from V and 7 from J, leaving 20 bases between them. CDR3 residues: CASSWGSGAGDQPQHF. Here the CDR3 DNA reads TGCGCCAGCAGCTGGGGCTCCGGGGCAGGGGACCAGCCCCAGCATTTT.